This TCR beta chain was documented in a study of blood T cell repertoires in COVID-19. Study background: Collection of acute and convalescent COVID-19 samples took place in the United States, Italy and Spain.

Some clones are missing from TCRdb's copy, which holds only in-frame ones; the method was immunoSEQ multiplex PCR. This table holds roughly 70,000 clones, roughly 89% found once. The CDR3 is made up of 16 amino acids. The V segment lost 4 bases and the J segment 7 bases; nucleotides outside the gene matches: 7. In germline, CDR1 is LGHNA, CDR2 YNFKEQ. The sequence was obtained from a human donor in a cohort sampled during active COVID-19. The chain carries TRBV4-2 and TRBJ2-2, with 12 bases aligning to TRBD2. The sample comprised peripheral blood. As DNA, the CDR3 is TGTGCCAGCAGCCCAGGACTAGCGGGGCGAGGCGGGGAGCTGTTTTTT. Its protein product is CASSPGLAGRGGELFF.